This T cell receptor beta chain was identified in a study of blood T cell repertoires in COVID-19. The overall study: The study drew acute and convalescent COVID-19 samples from the United States, Italy and Spain. PBMCs, B-cell-depleted T cells, or T cells were the source of the cDNA or gDNA that made up the material.

Authors' analysis steps: Amplifying reference gene primers gave estimates of nucleated cell counts. The method was immunoSEQ multiplex PCR; TCRdb's version includes in-frame clones alone and lacks a portion of them. That table gives V, J and clone size, and the DNA gave D and trimming. The table shows fewer than 300,000 clones, with around nine tenths occurring only once. Which cohort a participant joined came from the clinical history participants gave. The ends were cut back, 6 bases at V and 6 bases at J, with 10 bases in the middle. Germline values: CDR1 KGHSH, CDR2 LQKENI. The CDR3 covers 12 residues.

Material for sequencing was PBMCs or T cells enriched from blood (not recorded which). This chain connects TRBV18 to TRBJ2-3; D unclear. The sequence was obtained from a woman in her 30s who had recovered from COVID-19. As DNA, the CDR3 is TGTGCCAGCTCCCCTAGTCGGGATACGCAGTATTTT. This encodes CASSPSRDTQYF.